One sample yielded the 8 T cell receptor beta chains listed below, sequenced in a study of cytomegalovirus exposure and HLA in healthy donors (dated by TCRdb to the late 2010s). Libraries came from the immunoSEQ multiplex PCR assay. The multiplex PCR relied on a mix of 60 forward primers for TCR Vbeta segments and 13 reverse primers for TCR Jbeta segments. TCRdb stores this immuneACCESS table with in-frame sequences only. Part of the clones is absent; in the studies checked, under half of the shortfall reflects unresolved V genes, and no reason is known for the rest. Within this sample are some 150,000 clones, with around four fifths of them counted one time only. Roughly 1.3% of the sample goes to the ten largest clones. Source material: PBMCs. The receptors were gathered from a woman in her forties or fifties in good health and CMV-seronegative.

The chain joins TRBV6-5 to TRBJ1-5; TRBD1 might be the D (5 bases). V was cut by 4 bases and J by 10 bases, with 11 bases left in between. This CDR3 region has 12 residues. Germline assignment: CDR1 MNHEY and CDR2 SVGAGI. This chain's CDR3 is CASSSDRSPQHF. In nucleotides, the CDR3 is TGTGCCAGCAGTTCCGACAGATCCCCCCAGCATTTT.

This clone has just one count. The CDR3: CASSADRGTDTQYF. As DNA, the CDR3 is TGTGCCAGCAGTGCCGACAGGGGCACAGATACGCAGTATTTT. The rearrangement links TRBV2 to TRBJ2-3; 7 positions agree with TRBD1. This CDR3 is built from 14 residues. Germline V lookup: CDR1 SNHLY, CDR2 FYNNEI. V lost 4 bases to trimming and J lost 1 base; unmatched junction nucleotides: 2.

The table lists this clone with a few counts. V usage is TRBV18 and J usage is TRBJ2-1; D might be TRBD2 (5 bases). V shed 8 bases and J shed 0 bases, with 14 bases lying between them. CDR3 length: 15 amino acids. Germline CDR1 KGHSH, CDR2 LQKENI. The CDR3 DNA reads as TGTGCCAGCGCCCAGTCGGGGTCCTCCTACAATGAGCAGTTCTTC. Residues: CASAQSGSSYNEQFF.

V is TRBV28 and J is TRBJ1-6; the D gene is possibly TRBD1 (5 bases). With 4 bases removed from V and 7 bases from J, the gap between germline ends came to 14 bases. CDR1 and CDR2 from the germline V gene are MDHEN and SYDVKM. The CDR3 runs 15 residues. This CDR3 reads CASSSQGRPNSPLHF. For the CDR3, the DNA is TGTGCCAGCAGTTCCCAGGGCAGGCCCAATTCACCCCTCCACTTT.

The chain employs TRBV4-3 and TRBJ2-7, with D possibly TRBD2 on 7 matching bases. This CDR3 contains 15 residues. Germline CDR1 reads LGHNA; CDR2 reads YSLEER. With 0 bases removed from V and 2 bases from J, the gap between germline ends came to 11 bases. CDR3 DNA sequence: TGCGCCAGCAGCCAAGAAAGGGGGGGGGCCTACGAGCAGTACTTC. Translating gives CASSQERGGAYEQYF.

This clone has only a few counts. The chain links TRBV10-3 to TRBJ2-2, with a possible D match to TRBD1 (6 bases). With 6 bases removed from V and 2 bases from J, the gap between germline ends came to 13 bases. Germline CDR1 ENHRY, CDR2 SYGVKD. This CDR3 is 15 amino acids long. CDR3 sequence reads: CAISADSPNTGELFF. The CDR3, as DNA: TGTGCCATCAGCGCGGACAGCCCAAACACCGGGGAGCTGTTTTTT.

The chain recombines TRBV5-1 with TRBJ2-1; 9 bases are a match to TRBD2. J lost 8 bases, V lost 5 bases, and 14 bases had no gene match. CDR1 and CDR2 from the germline V gene are SGHRS and YFSETQ. This CDR3 is 16 amino acids long. CDR3 DNA sequence: TGCGCCAGCAGACATACCGGGACTAGCCCCGTGGATGAGCAGTTCTTC. Protein sequence: CASRHTGTSPVDEQFF.

The rearrangement links TRBV10-3 to TRBJ2-3, with a weak D call TRBD1 (6 bases). Trimming removed 1 base at V and 4 bases at J, with 9 bases between. Germline V lookup: CDR1 ENHRY, CDR2 SYGVKD. There are 14 residues in the CDR3. The CDR3 reads CAISEFSGADTQYF. The CDR3 DNA follows: TGTGCCATCAGTGAGTTTTCAGGGGCAGATACGCAGTATTTT.